The sequence of this TCR beta chain was determined in a study of blood T cells in healthy people across ages. Study-level findings and limits: PBMC samples, being unsorted, prevented any conclusive comparison of naive and antigen-experienced cells.

The germline V gene encodes CDR1 MGHDK and CDR2 SYGVNS. The ends lost 7 bases at V and 6 bases at J; junction bases unmatched: 5. The CDR3 length is 13 residues. With respect to this clonotype: Its antigen remains unidentified.

The donors, all healthy, were Caucasians living in Russia, aged roughly 6 to 100. Primers used in a second PCR of roughly 6 to 11 cycles were a sample-barcoded 5' primer and a J-beta primer mix. MiXCR, run by TCRdb on the 5' RACE reads, gives a single entry per CDR3 protein. Found here are 890,000 or so distinct CDR3 sequences, around 62% of them singletons; the top ten hold about a quarter. This receptor was obtained from a man aged 25-45 years in good health. V gene TRBV25-1 combines with J gene TRBJ1-4; 7 bases align to TRBD1. The sequenced material came from blood. CDR3 DNA: TGTGCCAGCAAGGGGACAGCTGATGAAAAACTGTTTTTT. Translation gives CASKGTADEKLFF.